In its sample, the clone carrying this T cell receptor (beta chain) was seen a few times. Its antigen is not known. TCRdb reanalysed the reads using MiXCR and keeps one entry per CDR3 protein. The sample consists of roughly 990,000 distinct CDR3 sequences, approximately 31% of them appearing once. This specimen comes from a study of T cell repertoires in cytomegalovirus infection. Overall study context: As its CMV epitopes, the study selected recently identified HLA-C-restricted and well-studied HLA-B-restricted targets. Overall study findings and caveats: The ex vivo response was dominated by HLA-C-restricted CMV-specific TCR beta clonotypes.

V was cut by 8 bases and J by 5 bases, with 12 bases left in between. Germline V lookup: CDR1 SEHNR, CDR2 FQNEAQ (reference sequence). CDR3 size: 13 residues. The V call is TRBV7-9, the J call TRBJ2-2; no firm D call. The sequence was obtained from a human donor in good health (CMV status not recorded). Some clones in this sample may be carry-over from other donors' samples. Specimen: cultured CD8+ T cells from PBMCs, collected from culture after CMV antigen stimulation. CDR3 bases: TGTGCCAGCTCCCGGACGGAAACCGGGGAGCTGTTTTTT. Translation gives CASSRTETGELFF.